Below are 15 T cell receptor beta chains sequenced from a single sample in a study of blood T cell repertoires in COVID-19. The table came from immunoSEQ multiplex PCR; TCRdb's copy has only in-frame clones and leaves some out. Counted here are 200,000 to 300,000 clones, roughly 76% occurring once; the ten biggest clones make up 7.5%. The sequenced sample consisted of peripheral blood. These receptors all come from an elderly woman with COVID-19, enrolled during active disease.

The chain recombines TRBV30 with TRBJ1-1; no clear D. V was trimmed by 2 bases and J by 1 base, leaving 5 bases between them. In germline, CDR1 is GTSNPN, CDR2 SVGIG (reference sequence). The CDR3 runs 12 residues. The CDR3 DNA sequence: TGTGCCTGGAGTCAAGCGAACACTGAAGCTTTCTTT. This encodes CAWSQANTEAFF.

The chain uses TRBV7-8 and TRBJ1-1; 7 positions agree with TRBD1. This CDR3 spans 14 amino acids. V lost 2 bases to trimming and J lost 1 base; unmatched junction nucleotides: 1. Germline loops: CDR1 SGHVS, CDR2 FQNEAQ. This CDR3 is CASSLWTGNTEAFF. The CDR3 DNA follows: TGTGCCAGCAGCTTATGGACAGGGAACACTGAAGCTTTCTTT.

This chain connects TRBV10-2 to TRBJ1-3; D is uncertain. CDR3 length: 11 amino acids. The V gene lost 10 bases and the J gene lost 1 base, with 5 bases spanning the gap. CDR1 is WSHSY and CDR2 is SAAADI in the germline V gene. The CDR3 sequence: CATSSGNTIYF. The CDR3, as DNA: TGCGCCACCTCTTCTGGAAACACCATATATTTT.

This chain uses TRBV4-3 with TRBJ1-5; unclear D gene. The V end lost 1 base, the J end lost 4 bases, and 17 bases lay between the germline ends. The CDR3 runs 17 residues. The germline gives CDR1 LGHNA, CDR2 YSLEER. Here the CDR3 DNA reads TGCGCCAGCAGCCAAGTACTCAGGAGAGGGCGGAATCAGCCCCAGCATTTT. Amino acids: CASSQVLRRGRNQPQHF.

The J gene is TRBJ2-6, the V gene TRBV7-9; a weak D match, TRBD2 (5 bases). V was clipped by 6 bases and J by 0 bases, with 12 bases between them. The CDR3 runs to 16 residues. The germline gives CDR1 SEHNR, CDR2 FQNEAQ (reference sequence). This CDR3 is CASSPGKYSGANVLTF. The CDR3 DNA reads TGTGCCAGCAGTCCCGGGAAGTACTCTGGGGCCAACGTCCTGACTTTC.

CDR3 bases: TGTGCCAGCAGCCTCTCAGGACAGTCTCGGGAGACCCAGTACTTC. Translated, it gives CASSLSGQSRETQYF. This chain joins TRBV5-8 and TRBJ2-5; TRBD1 might be the D (6 bases). Germline CDR1 is SGHTS and CDR2 is YDEGEE. V dropped 4 bases and J dropped 5 bases, with 18 bases sitting between them. This CDR3 is built from 15 residues. The whole variable domain, filled in from reference TRBV5-8 and TRBJ2-5, reads EAGVTQSPTHLIKTRGQQATLRCSPISGHTSVYWYQQALGLGLQFLLWYDEGEERNRGNFPPRFSGRQFPNYSSELNVNALELEDSALYLCASSLSGQSRETQYFGPGTRLLVL.

The CDR3 DNA reads TGTGCCAGCATTATGGGGACATTGGGACAGTCCAATTCACCCCTCCACTTT. Translating it yields CASIMGTLGQSNSPLHF. The V call is TRBV28, the J call TRBJ1-6, with 7 bases identical to TRBD1. The CDR3 has 17 amino acids. The trim removed 7 bases at V and 7 bases at J, leaving 16 bases unmatched. CDR1 and CDR2 from the germline V gene are MDHEN and SYDVKM.

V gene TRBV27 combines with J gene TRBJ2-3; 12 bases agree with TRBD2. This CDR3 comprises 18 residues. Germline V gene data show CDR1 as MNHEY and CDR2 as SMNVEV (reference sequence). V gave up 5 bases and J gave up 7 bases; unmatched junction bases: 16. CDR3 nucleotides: TGTGCCAGCAGTCCCAGACTAGCGGGAGCAGAGCTCACGAATACGCAGTATTTT. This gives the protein CASSPRLAGAELTNTQYF.

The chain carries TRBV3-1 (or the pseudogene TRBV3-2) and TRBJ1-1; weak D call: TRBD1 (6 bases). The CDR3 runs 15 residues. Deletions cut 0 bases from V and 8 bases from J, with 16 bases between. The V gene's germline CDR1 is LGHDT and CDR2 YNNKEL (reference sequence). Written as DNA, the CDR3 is TGTGCCAGCAGCCAAGATCTGGGACATAAAACAGAAGCTTTCTTT. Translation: CASSQDLGHKTEAFF.

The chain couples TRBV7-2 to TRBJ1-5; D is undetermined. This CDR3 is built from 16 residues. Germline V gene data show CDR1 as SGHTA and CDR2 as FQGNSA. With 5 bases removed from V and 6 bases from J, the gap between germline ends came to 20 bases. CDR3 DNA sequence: TGTGCCAGCAGCCCGCGCGGAAGTGGAGGAGGTCAGCCCCAGCATTTT. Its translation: CASSPRGSGGGQPQHF.

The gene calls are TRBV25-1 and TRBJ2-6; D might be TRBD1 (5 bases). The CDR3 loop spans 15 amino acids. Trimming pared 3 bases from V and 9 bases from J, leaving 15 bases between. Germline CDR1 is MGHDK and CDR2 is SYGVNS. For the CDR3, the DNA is TGTGCCAGCAGTGAGGGGCACTCCCCCCTCAACGTCCTGACTTTC. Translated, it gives CASSEGHSPLNVLTF.

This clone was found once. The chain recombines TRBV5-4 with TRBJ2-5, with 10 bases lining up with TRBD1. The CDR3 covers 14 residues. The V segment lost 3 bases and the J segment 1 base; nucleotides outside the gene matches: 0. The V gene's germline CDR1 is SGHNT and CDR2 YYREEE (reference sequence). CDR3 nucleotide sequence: TGTGCCAGCAGCTGGACAGGGGGCCAAGAGACCCAGTACTTC. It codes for CASSWTGGQETQYF.

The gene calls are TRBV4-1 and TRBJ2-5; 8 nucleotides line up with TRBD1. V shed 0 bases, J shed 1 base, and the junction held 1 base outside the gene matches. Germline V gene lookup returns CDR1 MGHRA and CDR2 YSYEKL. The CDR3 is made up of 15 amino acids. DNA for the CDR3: TGCGCCAGCAGCCAAGACGGGACAGGCCAAGAGACCCAGTACTTC. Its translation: CASSQDGTGQETQYF.

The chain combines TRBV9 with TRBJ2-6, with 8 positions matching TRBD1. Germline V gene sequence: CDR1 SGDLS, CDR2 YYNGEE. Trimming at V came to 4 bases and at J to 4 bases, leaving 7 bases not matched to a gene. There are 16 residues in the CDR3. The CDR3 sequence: CASSLSRQGGANVLTF. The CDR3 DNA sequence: TGTGCCAGCAGCCTATCCCGACAGGGGGGGGCCAACGTCCTGACTTTC. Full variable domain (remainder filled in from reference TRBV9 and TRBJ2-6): DSGVTQTPKHLITATGQRVTLRCSPRSGDLSVYWYQQSLDQGLQFLIQYYNGEERAKGNILERFSAQQFPDLHSELNLSSLELGDSALYFCASSLSRQGGANVLTFGAGSRLTVL.

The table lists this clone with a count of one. The CDR3 nucleotides read TGTGCCAGCGCCCTAACCCGGACTAGCGGATACAATGAGCAGTTCTTC. This translates into CASALTRTSGYNEQFF. The J gene is TRBJ2-1, the V gene TRBV7-3, with TRBD2 identical over 10 bases. Losses at the gene ends were 8 bases for V and 4 bases for J; bases not matched to a gene: 11. Germline-derived CDR1 and CDR2 are SGHTA and FQGTGA. The CDR3 is 16 residues long.